One and the same sample provided the 11 T cell receptor beta chains below, sequenced in a study of lymphopenia after photon versus proton radiotherapy. Produced via immunoSEQ multiplex PCR; TCRdb's table is partial and in-frame only. The profile shows about 83,000 clones, more than 70% of them singletons. Sequencing was performed on peripheral blood, taken from a patient treated with proton-based radiotherapy. The receptors derive from a man in his 60s with pancreatic cancer.

The V call is TRBV4-2, the J call TRBJ2-7; the match to TRBD2 covers 14 bases. Germline V lookup: CDR1 LGHNA, CDR2 YNFKEQ. The CDR3 is 15 residues long. Trimming cost V 4 bases and J 3 bases; bases outside gene matches: 2. The CDR3 loop is CASSLGTSGSYEQYF. In nucleotides, the CDR3 is TGTGCCAGCAGCCTGGGGACTAGCGGGAGCTACGAGCAGTACTTC.

This chain uses TRBV6-5 with TRBJ2-7; TRBD2 aligns across 9 bases. The trim removed 4 bases at V and 1 base at J, leaving 8 bases unmatched. Per germline, CDR1 MNHEY and CDR2 SVGAGI. The CDR3 extends over 16 amino acids. This CDR3 reads CASSSLESGRSYEQYF. In DNA, the CDR3 is TGTGCCAGCAGTTCCTTAGAGAGCGGGAGGTCCTACGAGCAGTACTTC.

The V gene is TRBV6-5, the J gene TRBJ2-5; 11 bases align to TRBD1. This CDR3 contains 14 residues. The trim removed 6 bases at V and 3 bases at J, leaving 3 bases unmatched. The germline V gene encodes CDR1 MNHEY and CDR2 SVGAGI. The DNA for the CDR3 is TGTGCCAGCAGGGGACAGGGGGGAAAAGAGACCCAGTACTTC. This gives the protein CASRGQGGKETQYF.

The J gene is TRBJ2-5, the V gene TRBV29-1, with 7 bases matching TRBD1. J was trimmed by 5 bases and V by 4 bases; bases with no gene match: 13. CDR1 is SQVTM and CDR2 is ANQGSEA in the germline V gene. This CDR3 contains 15 residues. The CDR3 reads CSVGFGDRVRETQYF. CDR3 in DNA: TGCAGCGTTGGTTTCGGAGACAGGGTGCGGGAGACCCAGTACTTC. The full variable domain, rest sourced from reference TRBV29-1 and TRBJ2-5, is SAVISQKPSRDICQRGTSLTIQCQVDSQVTMMFWYRQQPGQSLTLIATANQGSEATYESGFVIDKFPISRPNLTFSTLTVSNMSPEDSSIYLCSVGFGDRVRETQYFGPGTRLLVL.

This clone showed up just once. The chain joins TRBV5-1 to TRBJ2-1; no reliable D call. This CDR3 is 14 amino acids long. The V gene lost 0 bases and the J gene lost 9 bases, with 13 bases spanning the gap. Germline V gene sequence: CDR1 SGHRS, CDR2 YFSETQ. CDR3 nucleotide sequence: TGCGCCAGCAGCTTGGTGATAGGGCAGGCTGAGCAGTTCTTC. Translation gives CASSLVIGQAEQFF.

The chain is built from TRBV18 and TRBJ2-3; no clear D gene. The CDR3 totals 13 residues. The germline V gene has CDR1 KGHSH and CDR2 LQKENI. The germline V and J ends were trimmed by 4 bases and 2 bases, with 7 bases remaining between them. The CDR3 protein is CASSRGLTDTQYF. Written as DNA, the CDR3 is TGTGCCAGCTCACGCGGCCTCACAGATACGCAGTATTTT.

The CDR3 sequence: CASSQISGRSDYGYTF. DNA of the CDR3: TGTGCCAGCAGCCAAATTTCGGGGCGGTCGGACTATGGCTACACCTTC. This chain links TRBV5-4 with TRBJ1-2, with a possible D match to TRBD1 (5 bases). Trimming removed 4 bases at V and 3 bases at J, with 19 bases between. The germline gives CDR1 SGHNT, CDR2 YYREEE (reference sequence). The CDR3 totals 16 residues.

This clone was counted only a few times. Distinct nucleotide sequences in the sample also encode this CDR3. J is TRBJ2-3 and V is TRBV29-1; D unclear. V lost 0 bases to trimming and J lost 6 bases, with 4 bases between them. CDR3 length: 11 residues. Germline V gives CDR1 SQVTM, CDR2 ANQGSEA. The CDR3 nucleotides read TGCAGCGTTGAAGATGTGGATACGCAGTATTTT. Amino acids: CSVEDVDTQYF.

V gene TRBV6-6 combines with J gene TRBJ2-1; D is uncertain. This CDR3 contains 14 residues. Trimming took off 2 bases at V and 7 bases at J, with 12 bases between the two ends. Germline CDR1 reads MNHNY; CDR2 reads SVGAGI (reference sequence). The CDR3 DNA reads TGTGCCAGCAGTTACCCTCCACAGATTAATGAGCAGTTCTTC. Amino acid sequence: CASSYPPQINEQFF.

This clone was seen once. The gene calls are TRBV9 and TRBJ2-3, with 10 positions matching TRBD2. The trim removed 0 bases at V and 0 bases at J, leaving 7 bases unmatched. Germline CDR1 and CDR2: SGDLS and YYNGEE. The CDR3 has 18 residues. CDR3 loop: CASSVGPQLAGSTDTQYF. The CDR3 nucleotides are TGTGCCAGCAGCGTAGGGCCTCAACTAGCGGGAAGCACAGATACGCAGTATTTT.

As DNA, the CDR3 is TGTGCCAGCAGTGGGTCAGGGTTAGGGACTGAAGCTTTCTTT. Protein: CASSGSGLGTEAFF. J is TRBJ1-1 and V is TRBV2; perhaps TRBD1 as D (5 bases). CDR1 and CDR2 from the germline V gene are SNHLY and FYNNEI. Between the trimmed V and J ends, which lost 4 bases and 5 bases, there was a span of 14 bases. The CDR3 totals 14 residues.